The source of this T cell receptor (beta chain) is a study of OX40 agonist ivuxolimab in advanced cancers. Study details: Males comprised approximately 84% of the group, whose mean age was roughly 60 years (range roughly 20 to 90). Allowance was made for prior anti-PD-1, anti-PD-L1 or anti-CTLA-4 therapy, and 40% to 45% had some. Broader study findings: Clonal expansion was seen in CD4+ and CD8+ blood T cells by week 6 at 0.1 to 3.0 mg/kg.

To note about this clone: The antigen is undetermined.

Exclusion of a patient followed from autoimmune disease history or systemic immunosuppression. The CDR3 is made up of 15 amino acids. V lost 4 bases and J lost 0; bases outside the gene matches: 5. Libraries were prepared by immunoSEQ multiplex PCR; TCRdb keeps only in-frame clonotypes and omits some of them. The data contain over 60,000 clones, 85% to 90% of them singletons. The material was CD4+ or CD8+ T cells sorted from blood, obtained in a trial of the OX40 agonist ivuxolimab. This TCR was recovered from an adult with an advanced solid tumor such as melanoma, head and neck, liver or kidney cancer. The chain has TRBV5-3 and TRBJ2-3; 7 bases are shared with TRBD2. TRBV5-3 is an open reading frame, and its role is uncertain. Here the CDR3 DNA reads TGTGCCAGAAGCACGACTAGCTCTAGCACAGATACGCAGTATTTT. It yields the protein CARSTTSSSTDTQYF.